This T cell receptor (beta chain) was identified in a study of blood T cell repertoires in COVID-19. Across the study: T cells, B-cell-depleted T cells, or PBMCs provided the cDNA or gDNA that served as material.

Germline-derived CDR1 and CDR2 are MDHEN and SYDVKM. The CDR3 extends over 16 amino acids. The trim removed 5 bases at V and 4 bases at J, leaving 9 bases unmatched. As originally analysed: Counts of nucleated cells, estimated from reference gene primer amplification, were obtained. Method: immunoSEQ multiplex PCR; TCRdb's copy keeps in-frame clones and lacks some. The V and J calls and clone size are taken from that table; D and trimming were inferred from the DNA. The repertoire has approximately 190,000 clones, around nine tenths of them found once; the top ten carry 5.5% to 7%. The chain employs TRBV28 and TRBJ1-1; 11 bases are a match to TRBD1. This clonotype was sampled from a woman in her thirties or forties who had recovered from COVID-19. Sequenced input: peripheral blood. CDR3 in amino acids: CASSPGGQGEITEAFF. The DNA for the CDR3 is TGTGCCAGCAGTCCGGGGGGACAGGGGGAAATCACTGAAGCTTTCTTT.